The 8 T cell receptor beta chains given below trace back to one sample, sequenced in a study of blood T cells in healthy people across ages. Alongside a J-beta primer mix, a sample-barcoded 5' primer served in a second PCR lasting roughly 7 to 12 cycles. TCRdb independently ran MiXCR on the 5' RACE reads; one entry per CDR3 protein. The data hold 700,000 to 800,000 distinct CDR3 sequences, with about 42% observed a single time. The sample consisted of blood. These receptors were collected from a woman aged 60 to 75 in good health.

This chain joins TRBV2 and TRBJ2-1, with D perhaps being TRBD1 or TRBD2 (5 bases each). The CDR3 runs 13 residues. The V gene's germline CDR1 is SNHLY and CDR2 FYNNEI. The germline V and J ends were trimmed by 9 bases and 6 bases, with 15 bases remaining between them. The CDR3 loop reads CASGGLFCNEQFF. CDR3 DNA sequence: TGTGCCAGTGGGGGTCTCTTCTGCAATGAGCAGTTCTTC.

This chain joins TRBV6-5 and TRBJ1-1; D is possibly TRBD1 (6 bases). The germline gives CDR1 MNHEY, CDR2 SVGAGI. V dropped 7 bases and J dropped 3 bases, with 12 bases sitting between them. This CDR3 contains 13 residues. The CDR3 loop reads CASIRSGDTEAFF. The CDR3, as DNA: TGTGCCAGCATTCGATCAGGGGACACTGAAGCTTTCTTT.

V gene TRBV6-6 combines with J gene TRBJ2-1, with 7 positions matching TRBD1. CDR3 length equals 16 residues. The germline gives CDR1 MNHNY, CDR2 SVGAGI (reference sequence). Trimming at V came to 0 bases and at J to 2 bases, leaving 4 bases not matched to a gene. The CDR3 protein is CASSYSGQGAYNEQFF. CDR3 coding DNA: TGTGCCAGCAGTTACTCGGGGCAGGGGGCCTACAATGAGCAGTTCTTC.

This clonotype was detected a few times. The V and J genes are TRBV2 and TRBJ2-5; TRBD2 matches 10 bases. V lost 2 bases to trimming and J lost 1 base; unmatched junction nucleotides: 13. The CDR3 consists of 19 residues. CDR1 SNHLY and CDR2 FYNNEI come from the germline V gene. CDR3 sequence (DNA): TGTGCCAGCAGTGAATTTCCTAGCGGGGGCACCCGGCTCCAAGAGACCCAGTACTTC. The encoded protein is CASSEFPSGGTRLQETQYF.

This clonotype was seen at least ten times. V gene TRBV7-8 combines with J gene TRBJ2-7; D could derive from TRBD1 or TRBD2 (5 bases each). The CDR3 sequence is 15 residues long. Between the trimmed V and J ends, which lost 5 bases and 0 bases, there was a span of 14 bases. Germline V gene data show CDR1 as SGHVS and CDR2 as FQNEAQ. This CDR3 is CASSLGTGSSYEQYF. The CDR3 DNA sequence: TGTGCCAGCAGCCTTGGGACGGGGAGCTCCTACGAGCAGTACTTC.

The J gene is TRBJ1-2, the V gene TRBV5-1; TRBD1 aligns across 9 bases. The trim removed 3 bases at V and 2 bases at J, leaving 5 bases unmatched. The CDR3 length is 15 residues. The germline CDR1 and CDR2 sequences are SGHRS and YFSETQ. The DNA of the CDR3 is TGCGCCAGCAGCTGGGGACAGGGACCCAACTATGGCTACACCTTC. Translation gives CASSWGQGPNYGYTF.

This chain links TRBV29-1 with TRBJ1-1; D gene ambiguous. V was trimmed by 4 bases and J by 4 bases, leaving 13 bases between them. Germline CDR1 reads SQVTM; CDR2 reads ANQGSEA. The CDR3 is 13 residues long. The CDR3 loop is CSVATREGTEAFF. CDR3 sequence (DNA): TGCAGCGTTGCAACCCGGGAGGGCACTGAAGCTTTCTTT.

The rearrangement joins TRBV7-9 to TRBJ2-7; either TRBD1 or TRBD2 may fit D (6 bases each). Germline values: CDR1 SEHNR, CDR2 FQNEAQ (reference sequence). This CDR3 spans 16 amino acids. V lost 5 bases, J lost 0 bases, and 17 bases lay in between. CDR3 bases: TGTGCCAGCAGCCCACTCGGGGGCATTCACTCCTACGAGCAGTACTTC. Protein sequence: CASSPLGGIHSYEQYF.